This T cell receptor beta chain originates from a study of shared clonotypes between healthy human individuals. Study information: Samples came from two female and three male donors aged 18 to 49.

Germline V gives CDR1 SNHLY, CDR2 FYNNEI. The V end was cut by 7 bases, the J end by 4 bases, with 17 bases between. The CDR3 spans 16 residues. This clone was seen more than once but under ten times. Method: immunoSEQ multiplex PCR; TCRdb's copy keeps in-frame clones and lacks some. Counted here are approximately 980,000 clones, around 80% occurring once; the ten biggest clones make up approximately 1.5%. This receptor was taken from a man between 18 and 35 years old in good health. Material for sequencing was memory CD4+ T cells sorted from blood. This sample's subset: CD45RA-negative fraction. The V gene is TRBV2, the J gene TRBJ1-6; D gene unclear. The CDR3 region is CASTTLGGGYNSPLHF. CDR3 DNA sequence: TGTGCCAGCACCACTCTGGGTGGAGGGTATAATTCACCCCTCCACTTT.